Listed below are T cell receptor beta chains from one sample, sequenced in a study of tumor-infiltrating lymphocytes in primary liver carcinoma. TCRdb redid the calling of the multiplex PCR reads with MiXCR, one entry per CDR3 protein. This table has around 80,000 distinct CDR3 sequences, roughly 69% appearing once. The material sequenced was tumor-adjacent normal liver tissue. The receptor set was obtained from a man between 35 and 55 years old with primary liver carcinoma and hepatitis B virus infection. Both conserved end residues are trimmed from each CDR3.

j_call v_call cdr3_length cdr3_aa
TRBJ2-7 TRBV12-3/TRBV12-4 12 ASSIRGTAYEQY
TRBJ2-5 TRBV11-2 15 ASSLGLAGVGQETQY
TRBJ2-6 TRBV6-1 18 ASSDEFTRDRGSGVNVLT
TRBJ2-2 TRBV10-3 12 AINGITNTGELF
TRBJ1-2 TRBV11-2 12 ASSLWTGRFGYT
TRBJ2-7 TRBV29-1 11 NVRGVSRYEQY
TRBJ2-1 TRBV11-1 13 ASREGTILSNEQF
TRBJ2-1 TRBV12-3/TRBV12-4 14 ASSYGLAGAVDDQF
TRBJ2-7 TRBV5-6 14 ASSLLRDSWTVEQY
TRBJ2-1 TRBV6-5 13 ASTNPGQGDNVQF
TRBJ2-1 TRBV12-3/TRBV12-4 12 ACGRTSVYDEQF
TRBJ2-4 TRBV28 14 ASSDQVPIAKNIQY
TRBJ2-1 TRBV7-8 15 ASSLLGGSGRTNERF
TRBJ2-3 TRBV30 12 AWSRLAFTDTQY
TRBJ2-1 TRBV6-1 14 ANSEWWQGTYNEEF
TRBJ2-7 TRBV6-6 11 ASSYSNRVEQY
TRBJ1-5 TRBV6-2/TRBV6-3 13 ASCLDSYSNQPRH
TRBJ2-7 TRBV4-3 16 ASSQGHPLGHVSYEQY
TRBJ2-1 TRBV5-1 12 ASIFSGGYNEQF
TRBJ2-3 TRBV6-1 12 ATSEGLGPDTLY
TRBJ2-3 TRBV5-1 12 ASSLGGPLDTQY
TRBJ2-1 TRBV12-3/TRBV12-4 13 ASILAGTSYNGQF
TRBJ2-7 TRBV6-5 11 ASSPPQSYEQY
TRBJ2-1 TRBV6-5 12 ASSYSAGGAEQF
TRBJ2-7 TRBV4-1 12 ASIQVLGYHEQY
TRBJ2-3 TRBV7-9 14 ASSLCFGCSIDTQY
TRBJ2-5 TRBV29-1 10 NGMDSGETQY
TRBJ1-4 TRBV7-8 13 ASKIGTGGNEKLV
TRBJ1-2 TRBV29-1 12 SVWGPGQEYGYT
TRBJ1-5 TRBV4-2 13 ASSQDHEGNRPQH
TRBJ2-7 TRBV7-9 11 TSSIAGSYEQY
TRBJ2-1 TRBV4-2 9 ASSQSDEQF
TRBJ2-2 TRBV12-3/TRBV12-4 14 ASSPGQGRAVEELF
TRBJ2-7 TRBV11-1 13 ASSLISGGGYEQN
TRBJ2-7 TRBV12-3/TRBV12-4 12 ASRGAESSYEQY
TRBJ1-2 TRBV6-1 13 ASSKQTRGANGYT
TRBJ2-1 TRBV7-8 14 ASSLVSRGKYNEQF
TRBJ2-3 TRBV11-1 13 ASSPEGTGTDTQY
TRBJ2-1 TRBV6-1 14 ASILGTTSGSRGQF
TRBJ1-5 TRBV19 13 ASSVPGQGIQPQH
TRBJ2-2 TRBV29-1 11 SIRTGSTGELF
TRBJ2-7 TRBV6-1 15 ASSESGWWQGHYEQY
TRBJ2-5 TRBV29-1 11 SVEGQPGVTQY
TRBJ2-1 TRBV30 14 AWSAGLAGVEGEQF
TRBJ2-1 TRBV10-2 16 ASTVPYGGGGSYIEQF
TRBJ1-1 TRBV7-9 13 ASSLVLGLRTEAF
TRBJ2-7 TRBV12-3/TRBV12-4 13 ASSLATGGRYEQY
TRBJ2-5 TRBV29-1 10 TVAASQETRY
TRBJ1-3 TRBV4-1 9 TRSQSDTIY
TRBJ2-6 TRBV9 21 ASSESTRDISQGQGFGANVLT
TRBJ2-3 TRBV6-5 13 ASSYSRDGVDTQY
TRBJ1-2 TRBV28 13 ASRRTGGENNGYT
TRBJ2-1 TRBV12-3/TRBV12-4 13 ASSAVAGGADEQF
TRBJ1-5 TRBV6-2/TRBV6-3 13 ASSLDSYSNRPQH
TRBJ2-2 TRBV5-1 15 ASSLSPGTSGTGELF
TRBJ2-7 TRBV11-2 13 ASSSYWGTSYEQY
TRBJ2-1 TRBV5-1 10 ASSMGWDEQF
TRBJ2-7 TRBV10-3 12 AISDSRGFEVQY
TRBJ2-7 TRBV12-3/TRBV12-4 11 ANNFDITYEQY
TRBJ1-1 TRBV6-5 13 AISYTGRVSTEAF